These T cell receptor beta chains were read from a single sample in a study of T cells after yellow fever vaccination. TCRdb itself ran the 5' RACE reads through MiXCR, one entry per CDR3 protein. This sample has a few hundred thousand distinct CDR3 sequences, with 6% to 7.5% found just once. Sequenced here: CD4+ T cells sorted from PBMCs, sampled 15 days after the yellow fever booster vaccination. Receptors originate from a man under 40 who received the YFV17D yellow fever vaccine. Both conserved end residues are part of each CDR3. D genes are given only for firm matches. Rows may omit the clone size; those that give it use once, few, many or a size class.

TGCAGTGCTAGAGCCCCAGGGACTAGCTCCTACAATGAGCAGTTCTTC | CSARAPGTSSYNEQFF | TRBD2 | TRBJ2-1 | TRBV20-1 | -
TGTGCCAGCAGTGACTCGTACGGAGATACGCAGTATTTT | CASSDSYGDTQYF | - | TRBJ2-3 | TRBV6-4 | -
TGTGCCAGCGGACGGACGAGAATGTCGGAAGCTTTCTTT | CASGRTRMSEAFF | - | TRBJ1-1 | TRBV14 | -
TGCAGTGCTAGAGCCAGGGGCGGCACAGATACGCAGTATTTT | CSARARGGTDTQYF | - | TRBJ2-3 | TRBV20-1 | -
TGTGCCTGGAGCCGATCTATGGGGTATTCCACAGATACGCAGTATTTT | CAWSRSMGYSTDTQYF | - | TRBJ2-3 | TRBV30 | few
TGTGCCAGCAGCTTAGGTCTGACCGAGCAGTACTTC | CASSLGLTEQYF | - | TRBJ2-7 | TRBV11-2 | many
TGCAGTGCTTACACCCGAGGGACAGTCTACAATGAGCAGTTCTTC | CSAYTRGTVYNEQFF | TRBD1 | TRBJ2-1 | TRBV20-1 | -
TGCGCCAGCAGCCTAGCCGGGACTGGACCCTACGAGCAGTACTTC | CASSLAGTGPYEQYF | - | TRBJ2-7 | TRBV4-3 | few
TGTGCCAGCAGTGACAGGGGGGGGACTGAAGCTTTCTTT | CASSDRGGTEAFF | TRBD1 | TRBJ1-1 | TRBV2 | -
TGTGCCAGCAGCTTCATTAGTATGGCCTACAATGAGCAGTTCTTC | CASSFISMAYNEQFF | - | TRBJ2-1 | TRBV7-9 | many
TGTGCCAGCAGCAGAACAGGGTACGGCTACGAGCAGTACTTC | CASSRTGYGYEQYF | - | TRBJ2-7 | TRBV7-2 | -
TGTGCCAGCTCACTAGGATCCGACACAGATACGCAGTATTTT | CASSLGSDTDTQYF | - | TRBJ2-3 | TRBV18 | -
TGTGCCAGCAGCCAGCGGGAGGCCCCCACAGATACGCAGTATTTT | CASSQREAPTDTQYF | TRBD2 | TRBJ2-3 | TRBV12-3/TRBV12-4 | few
TGCGCCAGCAGCCAAGATCGGGGGGTGAAAAGCTCCTACAATGAGCAGTTCTTC | CASSQDRGVKSSYNEQFF | TRBD2 | TRBJ2-1 | TRBV4-1 | -
TGTGCCAGCTCACCAGCTAGCGGGAGGACATACTCCTACGAGCAGTACTTC | CASSPASGRTYSYEQYF | TRBD2 | TRBJ2-7 | TRBV18 | few
TGTGCCAGCAGTTCCTTGGGAAGGACAGGGTACGAGCAGTACTTC | CASSSLGRTGYEQYF | TRBD1 | TRBJ2-7 | TRBV12-3/TRBV12-4 | few
TGTGCCAGCCGGATACAGGGGGCTATAGCAGATACGCAGTATTTT | CASRIQGAIADTQYF | TRBD1 | TRBJ2-3 | TRBV28 | -
TGTGCCAGCGGCCGGGACACAACTATTTCTGGGGCCAACGTCCTGACTTTC | CASGRDTTISGANVLTF | - | TRBJ2-6 | TRBV12-3/TRBV12-4 | -
TGCAGTTCTCAGGATGGGAATTCACCCCTCCACTTT | CSSQDGNSPLHF | - | TRBJ1-6 | TRBV20-1 | few
TGCGCCAGCAGCCAAGAAAGGGGCACAGATACGCAGTATTTT | CASSQERGTDTQYF | - | TRBJ2-3 | TRBV4-3 | many
TGTGCCAGCAGGACGGAGGACGAGCAGTTCTTC | CASRTEDEQFF | - | TRBJ2-1 | TRBV28 | many
TGCGCCAGCAGCCAAGACCGACAGGGTACGAACACCGGGGAGCTGTTTTTT | CASSQDRQGTNTGELFF | TRBD1 | TRBJ2-2 | TRBV4-3 | few
TGTGCCAGCAGCCCCACTGTGAACTCTGGAAACACCATATATTTT | CASSPTVNSGNTIYF | - | TRBJ1-3 | TRBV7-9 | many
TGTGCCAGCAGCCCCACCCGACAGGGGGCAGCGGAGCAGTACTTC | CASSPTRQGAAEQYF | TRBD1 | TRBJ2-7 | TRBV7-2 | few
TGTGCCAGCAGCTTAGATGCTAGCGGGAGGTACACAGATACGCAGTATTTT | CASSLDASGRYTDTQYF | TRBD2 | TRBJ2-3 | TRBV11-2 | many
TGCAGTGCTATGTCGGGGGCGTCCTACGAGCAGTACTTC | CSAMSGASYEQYF | - | TRBJ2-7 | TRBV20-1 | many
TGTGCCAGCAGTGCCGGACAGGGGACCTACTACGAGCAGTACTTC | CASSAGQGTYYEQYF | TRBD1 | TRBJ2-7 | TRBV2 | many
TGCAGCGTTGCTCTTAGCGGGAGGGCTGGGGCCAACGTCCTGACTTTC | CSVALSGRAGANVLTF | TRBD2 | TRBJ2-6 | TRBV29-1 | few
TGCGCCAGCAGCCAATCGGTACAGGGAGAGACCCAGTACTTC | CASSQSVQGETQYF | - | TRBJ2-5 | TRBV4-3 | -
TGTGCCACCAGTGATTGGGGGCCGCGGACCTACAATGAGCAGTTCTTC | CATSDWGPRTYNEQFF | - | TRBJ2-1 | TRBV24-1 | many
TGTGCCAGCAGCTTACGGGGCAGACAAAGCTCCTACAATGAGCAGTTCTTC | CASSLRGRQSSYNEQFF | - | TRBJ2-1 | TRBV7-6 | many
TGTGCCAGCAGTTACTACCTGCTTAGCGGGAGTCATGGAAATGAGCAGTTCTTC | CASSYYLLSGSHGNEQFF | TRBD2 | TRBJ2-1 | TRBV12-3/TRBV12-4 | few
TGCAGCCCCACACTAACGACAGGTTCTGAAGCTTTCTTT | CSPTLTTGSEAFF | - | TRBJ1-1 | TRBV29-1 | few
TGTGCCAGCAGCTTAGATCTGGACAGGGGATCTAATGAGCAGTTCTTC | CASSLDLDRGSNEQFF | TRBD1 | TRBJ2-1 | TRBV11-2 | -
TGCAGTGCGGCTTTCGCCAGGGATCAACAGCCCCAGCATTTT | CSAAFARDQQPQHF | - | TRBJ1-5 | TRBV20-1 | few
TGTGCCAGCACCCGGGACAGTGGGCGCAATGAGCAGTTCTTC | CASTRDSGRNEQFF | TRBD1 | TRBJ2-1 | TRBV27 | -
TGTGCCAGCAGCTTAGAAGGGACCGCTGGAACTCGGGAGCAGTACTTC | CASSLEGTAGTREQYF | - | TRBJ2-7 | TRBV11-2 | -
TGTGCCAGCAGCGCCCAGGGGGCGACTTCTACAACTAATGAAAAACTGTTTTTT | CASSAQGATSTTNEKLFF | TRBD1 | TRBJ1-4 | TRBV9 | few
TGCAGTGCTAGGAACACTGAAGCTTTCTTT | CSARNTEAFF | - | TRBJ1-1 | TRBV20-1 | many
TGCAGTGCTCCCGGACGGGAGAGGTCTGGAAACACCATATATTTT | CSAPGRERSGNTIYF | - | TRBJ1-3 | TRBV20-1 | many
TGCAGTGCTGGATCGCCCCATCCCTCTAGTGAGCAGTACTTC | CSAGSPHPSSEQYF | - | TRBJ2-7 | TRBV20-1 | many
TGTGCCAGCAGCTTAGACTCGCACAACGCTGGCTACACCTTC | CASSLDSHNAGYTF | - | TRBJ1-2 | TRBV7-2 | -
TGCAGTGCTAGAGATTTTTACACCTTC | CSARDFYTF | - | TRBJ1-2 | TRBV20-1 | few
TGTGCCAGCAGAAACAGGGACTACAATGAGCAGTTCTTC | CASRNRDYNEQFF | - | TRBJ2-1 | TRBV7-9 | -
TGTGCCCGCAGTGAAGCGCTCTACAGCATTGGCTACGAGCAGTACTTC | CARSEALYSIGYEQYF | - | TRBJ2-7 | TRBV2 | -
TGCAGTGCTGAGGGTGACCTCCACTACGAGCAGTACTTC | CSAEGDLHYEQYF | - | TRBJ2-7 | TRBV20-1 | few
TGTGCCAGCAGCTTAAGAGTGGCGGGTACCAATGAGCAGTTCTTC | CASSLRVAGTNEQFF | - | TRBJ2-1 | TRBV7-3 | few
TGTGCCAGCAGCTCCGCCCTCCACTTT | CASSSALHF | - | TRBJ1-6 | TRBV7-9 | -
TGTGCCAGCAGCTTACTCGCGGGGAAAGGTGGCACAGATACGCAGTATTTT | CASSLLAGKGGTDTQYF | - | TRBJ2-3 | TRBV7-2 | few
TGTGCCAGCAGAAAACTAGCGGGAGGATTGTCAGATACGCAGTATTTT | CASRKLAGGLSDTQYF | TRBD2 | TRBJ2-3 | TRBV12-3/TRBV12-4 | many
TGTGCCAGCAGCACCGCTAGCGGGAGGGTAGAGACCCAGTACTTC | CASSTASGRVETQYF | TRBD2 | TRBJ2-5 | TRBV12-3/TRBV12-4 | many
TGTGCCAGCAGCTTGCAGCAGAACACTGAAGCTTTCTTT | CASSLQQNTEAFF | - | TRBJ1-1 | TRBV7-8 | many
TGTGCCAGAAGTGATCTGGGCGCGAGACAGCCCCAGCATTTT | CARSDLGARQPQHF | - | TRBJ1-5 | TRBV2 | -